Listed here are 9 T cell receptor beta chains from one sample, sequenced in a study of vaccination and CD4 T cells after COVID-19. TCRdb ran MiXCR on the PCR reads and lists one entry per CDR3 protein. The table records some 40,000 distinct CDR3 sequences, 36% of them present only once. Time point described: late sampling 161 to 241 days after vaccination in three convalescent patients. Sequencing was performed on CD4+ T cells from blood, taken about 7 months after SARS-CoV-2 vaccination. These receptors came from a human donor who had recovered from COVID-19.

In this sample, this clonotype turned up a few times. This rearrangement joins TRBV6-5 to TRBJ2-3; D is undetermined. Germline CDR1 reads MNHEY; CDR2 reads SVGAGI. The germline V and J ends were trimmed by 0 bases and 0 bases, with 10 bases remaining between them. CDR3 size: 16 residues. This CDR3 is CASSYSRPTSTDTQYF. The CDR3, as DNA: TGTGCCAGCAGTTACTCGCGGCCTACTAGCACAGATACGCAGTATTTT.

This chain joins TRBV7-2 and TRBJ2-3, with D unclear. Per the germline V gene, CDR1 is SGHTA and CDR2 is FQGNSA. The CDR3 totals 13 residues. V lost 1 base and J lost 7, with 9 bases in between. The CDR3 DNA follows: TGTGCCAGCAGCTTAGACCCCCTAAATACGCAGTATTTT. Translating it yields CASSLDPLNTQYF.

V usage is TRBV6-5 and J usage is TRBJ2-3; unclear D gene. CDR3 length equals 15 residues. Germline CDR1 and CDR2: MNHEY and SVGAGI. V lost 1 base, J lost 0 bases, and 8 bases lay in between. DNA of the CDR3: TGTGCCAGCAGTTACTGGGCAGGAAGCACAGATACGCAGTATTTT. As protein: CASSYWAGSTDTQYF.

The chain is built from TRBV7-9 and TRBJ2-1; D gene ambiguous. Germline V CDR1 and CDR2: SEHNR, FQNEAQ (reference sequence). This CDR3 is built from 11 residues. Deletions cut 2 bases from V and 10 bases from J, with 6 bases between. The chain's CDR3 is CASSLIGEQFF. As DNA, the CDR3 is TGTGCCAGCAGCTTAATTGGGGAGCAGTTCTTC. The full variable domain, rest sourced from reference TRBV7-9 and TRBJ2-1, is DTGVSQNPRHKITKRGQNVTFRCDPISEHNRLYWYRQTLGQGPEFLTYFQNEAQLEKSRLLSDRFSAERPKGSFSTLEIQRTEQGDSAMYLCASSLIGEQFFGPGTRLTVL.

This chain links TRBV11-2 with TRBJ2-7; TRBD2 is a possible D gene (7 bases). Trimming shortened V by 5 bases and J by 3 bases, and 17 bases separated the two germline ends. Germline V gene sequence: CDR1 SGHAT, CDR2 FQNNGV. CDR3 length: 15 residues. In nucleotides, the CDR3 is TGTGCCAGCAGCGTCACGGGGGAGGGGGGCTACGAGCAGTACTTC. Its translation: CASSVTGEGGYEQYF.

The V and J genes are TRBV27 and TRBJ2-5; no clear D gene. The CDR3 contains 16 residues. CDR1 and CDR2 from the germline V gene are MNHEY and SMNVEV (reference sequence). Deletions cut 0 bases from V and 2 bases from J, with 13 bases between. CDR3: CASSLSGIEAQETQYF. In nucleotides, the CDR3 is TGTGCCAGCAGTTTATCAGGGATTGAGGCGCAAGAGACCCAGTACTTC.

This clonotype was detected a few times. The chain has TRBV21-1 and TRBJ1-5; TRBD1, as called in the table, went unchecked against the DNA. TRBV21-1 is designated a pseudogene. The length of the CDR3 is 12 residues. Here the CDR3 DNA reads TGTGCCAGCAGCAAACAGGGACAGCCCCAGCATTTT. Translation gives CASSKQGQPQHF.

In this sample, this clonotype turned up a few times. The V and J genes are TRBV6-1 and TRBJ1-1, with D possibly being TRBD1 (5 bases). The germline V gene has CDR1 MNHNS and CDR2 SASEGT. The V and J ends lost 3 bases and 1 base respectively, with 9 bases between them. The CDR3 loop spans 14 amino acids. Here the CDR3 DNA reads TGTGCCAGCAGTGATCGGGGGGAGAACACTGAAGCTTTCTTT. Protein sequence: CASSDRGENTEAFF.

In this sample, this clonotype turned up a few times. The chain uses TRBV4-1 and TRBJ2-7, with a weak D call TRBD1 (6 bases). V lost 4 bases and J 2 bases, leaving 12 bases between the germline ends. Looked up from germline, CDR1 is MGHRA and CDR2 is YSYEKL. CDR3 size: 14 residues. The CDR3 loop is CASSLPGTPYEQYF. The DNA for the CDR3 is TGCGCCAGCAGCCTACCCGGGACACCCTACGAGCAGTACTTC.